The present TCR beta chain was sequenced within a study of cytomegalovirus exposure and HLA in healthy donors. Study conclusions and caveats: A link between a missense DCLRE1C variant and TCR beta V- and J-gene trimming emerged from a later analysis.

PCR amplification relied on 60 Vbeta primers (plus 13 Jbeta primers). TCRdb's table, derived via immunoSEQ multiplex PCR, lists solely in-frame clones and lacks some. The sample shows 85,000 to 100,000 clones, 81% of them seen only once. This clone was picked up a small number of times. Its antigen is unknown. Sequenced: PBMCs. This receptor was identified in a girl aged 2 to 10 in good health and CMV-seropositive.

CDR3 in DNA: TGTGCCAGCAGCCCCCTAGGAGTTAGCACAGATACGCAGTATTTT. It yields the protein CASSPLGVSTDTQYF. J is TRBJ2-3 and V is TRBV5-6; D unresolved. The CDR3 has 15 amino acids. Germline loops: CDR1 SGHDT, CDR2 YYEEEE. V lost 4 bases and J lost 0, with 12 bases in between. Based on the CDR3 plus reference TRBV5-6 and TRBJ2-3, the full variable domain is DAGVTQSPTHLIKTRGQQVTLRCSPKSGHDTVSWYQQALGQGPQFIFQYYEEEERQRGNFPDRFSGHQFPNYSSELNVNALLLGDSALYLCASSPLGVSTDTQYFGPGTRLTVL.